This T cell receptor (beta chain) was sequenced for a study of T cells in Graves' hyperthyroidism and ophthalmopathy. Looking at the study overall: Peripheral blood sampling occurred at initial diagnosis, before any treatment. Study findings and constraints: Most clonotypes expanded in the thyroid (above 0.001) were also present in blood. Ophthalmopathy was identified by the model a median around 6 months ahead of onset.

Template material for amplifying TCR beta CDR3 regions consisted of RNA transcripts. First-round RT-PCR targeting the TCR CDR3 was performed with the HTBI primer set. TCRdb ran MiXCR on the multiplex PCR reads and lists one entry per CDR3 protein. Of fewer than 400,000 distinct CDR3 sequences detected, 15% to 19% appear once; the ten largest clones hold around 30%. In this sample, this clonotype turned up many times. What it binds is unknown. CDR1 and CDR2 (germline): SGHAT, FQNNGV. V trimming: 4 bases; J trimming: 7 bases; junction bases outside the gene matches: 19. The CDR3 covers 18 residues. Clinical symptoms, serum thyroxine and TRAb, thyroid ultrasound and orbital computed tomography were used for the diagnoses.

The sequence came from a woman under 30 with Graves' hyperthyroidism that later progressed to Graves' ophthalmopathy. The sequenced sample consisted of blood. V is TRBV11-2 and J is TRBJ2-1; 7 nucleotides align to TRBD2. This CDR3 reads CASSSAWGTDLRGNEQFF. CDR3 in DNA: TGTGCCAGCAGCTCCGCGTGGGGCACGGACCTGCGGGGGAATGAGCAGTTCTTC.